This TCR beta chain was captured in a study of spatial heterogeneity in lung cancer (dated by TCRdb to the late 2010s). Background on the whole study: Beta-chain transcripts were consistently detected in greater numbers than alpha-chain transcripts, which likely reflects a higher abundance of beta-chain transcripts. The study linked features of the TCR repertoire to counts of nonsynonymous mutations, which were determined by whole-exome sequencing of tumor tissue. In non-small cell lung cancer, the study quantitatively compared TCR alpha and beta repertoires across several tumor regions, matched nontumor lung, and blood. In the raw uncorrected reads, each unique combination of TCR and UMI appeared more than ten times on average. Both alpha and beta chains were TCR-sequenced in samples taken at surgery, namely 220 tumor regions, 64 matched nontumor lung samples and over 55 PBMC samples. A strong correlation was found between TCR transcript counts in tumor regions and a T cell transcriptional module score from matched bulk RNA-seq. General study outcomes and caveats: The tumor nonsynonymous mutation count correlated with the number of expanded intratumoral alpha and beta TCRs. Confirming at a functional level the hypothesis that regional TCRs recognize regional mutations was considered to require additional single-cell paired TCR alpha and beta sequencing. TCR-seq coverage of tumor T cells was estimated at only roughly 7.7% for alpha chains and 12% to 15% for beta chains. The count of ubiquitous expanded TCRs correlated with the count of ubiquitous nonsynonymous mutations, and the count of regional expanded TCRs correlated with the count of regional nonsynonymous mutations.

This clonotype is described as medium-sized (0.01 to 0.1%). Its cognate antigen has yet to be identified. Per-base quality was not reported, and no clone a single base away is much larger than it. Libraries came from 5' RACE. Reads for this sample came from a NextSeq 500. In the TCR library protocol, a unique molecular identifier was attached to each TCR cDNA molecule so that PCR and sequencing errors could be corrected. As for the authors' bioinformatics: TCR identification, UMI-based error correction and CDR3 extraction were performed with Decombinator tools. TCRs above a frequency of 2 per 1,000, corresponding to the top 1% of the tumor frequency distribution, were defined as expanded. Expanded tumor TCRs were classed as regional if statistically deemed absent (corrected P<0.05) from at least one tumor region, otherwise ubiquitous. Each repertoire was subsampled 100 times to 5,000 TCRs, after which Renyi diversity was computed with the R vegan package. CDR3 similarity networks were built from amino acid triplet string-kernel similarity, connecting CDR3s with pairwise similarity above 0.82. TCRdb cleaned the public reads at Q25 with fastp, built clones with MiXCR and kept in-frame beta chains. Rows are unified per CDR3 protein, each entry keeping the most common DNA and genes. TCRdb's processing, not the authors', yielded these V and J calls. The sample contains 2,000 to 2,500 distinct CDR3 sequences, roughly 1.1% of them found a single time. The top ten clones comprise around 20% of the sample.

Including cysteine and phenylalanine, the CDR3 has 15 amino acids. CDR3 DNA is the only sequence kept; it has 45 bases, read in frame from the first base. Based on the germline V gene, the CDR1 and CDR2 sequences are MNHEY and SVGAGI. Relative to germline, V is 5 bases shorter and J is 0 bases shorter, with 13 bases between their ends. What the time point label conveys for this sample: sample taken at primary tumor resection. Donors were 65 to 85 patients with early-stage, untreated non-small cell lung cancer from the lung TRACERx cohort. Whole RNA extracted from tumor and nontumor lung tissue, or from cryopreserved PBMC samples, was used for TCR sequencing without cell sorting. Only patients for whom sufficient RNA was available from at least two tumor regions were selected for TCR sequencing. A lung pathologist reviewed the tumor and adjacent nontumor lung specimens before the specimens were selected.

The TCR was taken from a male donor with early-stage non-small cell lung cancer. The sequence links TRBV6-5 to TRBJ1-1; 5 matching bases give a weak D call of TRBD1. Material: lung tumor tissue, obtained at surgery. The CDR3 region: CASSEGEFVNTEAFF. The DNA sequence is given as TGTGCCAGCAGTGAAGGGGAGTTTGTGAACACTGAAGCTTTCTTT.